The 9 T cell receptor beta chains presented below share a single source sample, sequenced in a study of blood T cell repertoires in COVID-19. Repertoires were generated with immunoSEQ multiplex PCR, while TCRdb's copy carries only in-frame clones and drops some. The sample consists of 240,000 or so clones, roughly 87% of them appearing once. Sequencing was done on a sample of peripheral blood. The receptor set was obtained from a man aged 55-75 years who had recovered from COVID-19.

The rearrangement links TRBV7-8 to TRBJ2-3; 9 bases line up with TRBD1. Germline assignment: CDR1 SGHVS and CDR2 FQNEAQ. The CDR3 runs 13 residues. J was trimmed by 12 bases and V by 5 bases; bases with no gene match: 9. Here the CDR3 reads CASSQKMGQGQYF. The CDR3 DNA reads as TGTGCCAGCAGCCAGAAAATGGGACAGGGACAGTATTTT. The whole variable domain, remainder taken from reference TRBV7-8 and TRBJ2-3, is GAGVSQSPRYKVAKRGQDVALRCDPISGHVSLFWYQQALGQGPEFLTYFQNEAQLDKSGLPSDRFFAERPEGSVSTLKIQRTQQEDSAVYLCASSQKMGQGQYFGPGTRLTVL.

The V and J genes are TRBV2 and TRBJ2-3; TRBD1 aligns across 9 bases. V gave up 8 bases and J gave up 5 bases; unmatched junction bases: 17. Germline lookup yields CDR1 SNHLY and CDR2 FYNNEI. The CDR3 covers 17 residues. Written as DNA, the CDR3 is TGTGCCAGCTCCCTGACTGGTACAGGGGGCTTTGGAGATACGCAGTATTTT. Encoded protein: CASSLTGTGGFGDTQYF.

In its sample, this clone was seen once. This chain uses TRBV5-1 with TRBJ1-2; TRBD1 is a possible D gene (5 bases). V was clipped by 0 bases and J by 4 bases, with 16 bases between them. The CDR3 extends over 16 amino acids. Germline V gene data show CDR1 as SGHRS and CDR2 as YFSETQ. CDR3 sequence (DNA): TGCGCCAGCAGCTTGGTTCCGGGAGAAGGGGTCTATGGCTACACCTTC. It specifies CASSLVPGEGVYGYTF.

The J gene is TRBJ2-7, the V gene TRBV30; TRBD1 is a possible D gene (6 bases). The ends were cut back, 3 bases at V and 6 bases at J, with 15 bases in the middle. CDR3 length: 13 amino acids. CDR1 and CDR2 (germline): GTSNPN, SVGIG (reference sequence). Written as DNA, the CDR3 is TGTGCCTGGAGCTACAGGGTATCCGGCGAGCAGTACTTC. Translation: CAWSYRVSGEQYF. The whole variable domain, remainder taken from reference TRBV30 and TRBJ2-7, is SQTIHQWPATLVQPVGSPLSLECTVEGTSNPNLYWYRQAAGRGLQLLFYSVGIGQISSEVPQNLSASRPQDRQFILSSKKLLLSDSGFYLCAWSYRVSGEQYFGPGTRLTVT.

V usage is TRBV4-1 and J usage is TRBJ1-4; perhaps TRBD1 as D (6 bases). This CDR3 has 17 amino acids. Trimming removed 4 bases at V and 5 bases at J, with 20 bases between. Per the germline V gene, CDR1 is MGHRA and CDR2 is YSYEKL. CDR3 protein: CASSPLPLRGANEKLFF. The DNA of the CDR3 is TGCGCCAGCAGCCCCCTGCCCCTCAGGGGCGCAAATGAAAAACTGTTTTTT.

This rearrangement joins TRBV27 to TRBJ2-1; D possibly corresponds to TRBD2 (7 bases). Germline V gene data show CDR1 as MNHEY and CDR2 as SMNVEV (reference sequence). CDR3 length: 15 amino acids. V was shortened by 3 bases and J by 6 bases, with 15 bases between the two germline ends. The CDR3 here is CASSFRGLKSNEQFF. CDR3 in DNA: TGTGCCAGCAGTTTCAGGGGACTAAAGAGCAATGAGCAGTTCTTC.

The chain is built from TRBV7-2 and TRBJ2-1; TRBD2 matches at 16 bases. Germline loops: CDR1 SGHTA, CDR2 FQGNSA. The length of the CDR3 is 18 residues. Unmatched junction bases numbered 6, after V lost 0 bases and J lost 7 bases. The CDR3 nucleotides are TGTGCCAGCAGCTTAGCGCCGGGACTAGCGGGGGGGCAGAATGAGCAGTTCTTC. Protein product: CASSLAPGLAGGQNEQFF.

The chain combines TRBV3-1 (or the pseudogene TRBV3-2) with TRBJ1-6; D is undetermined. Trimming pared 6 bases from V and 10 bases from J, leaving 19 bases between. The CDR3 is 15 residues long. Germline V gene sequence: CDR1 LGHDT, CDR2 YNNKEL (reference sequence). CDR3 loop: CASSLTPDGNSPLHF. The CDR3 nucleotides are TGTGCCAGCAGTCTTACCCCGGACGGGAACTCACCCCTCCACTTT.

V and J are TRBV6-1 and TRBJ2-5, with D possibly matching TRBD1 (6 bases). CDR3 length equals 13 residues. The V and J ends lost 3 bases and 5 bases respectively, with 10 bases between them. The germline V gene has CDR1 MNHNS and CDR2 SASEGT. The DNA of the CDR3 is TGTGCCAGCAGTGAGGGACAATGGGAGACCCAGTACTTC. Protein sequence: CASSEGQWETQYF.